This T cell receptor (beta chain) is drawn from a study of blood T cell repertoires in COVID-19. Up to 2 weeks before entering the study, exposed participants had met a COVID-19 case. This clone was detected once. V was clipped by 5 bases and J by 3 bases, with 18 bases between them. Germline assignment: CDR1 SGHNT and CDR2 YENEEA. This CDR3 contains 16 residues. TCRdb's table, derived via immunoSEQ multiplex PCR, lists solely in-frame clones and lacks some. The sample has approximately 300,000 clones; 85% are singletons. The chain employs TRBV11-3 and TRBJ2-3; perhaps TRBD1 as D (7 bases). The sequencing input was PBMCs or T cells enriched from blood (not recorded which). This receptor was obtained from a woman in her twenties or thirties who had been exposed to COVID-19. CDR3 coding DNA: TGTGCCAGCAGCCCCAGACAGGGAGGCGTAACAGATACGCAGTATTTT. Its protein is CASSPRQGGVTDTQYF.